Below, one TCR beta chain is given with its context. Its antigen is unidentified. Researchers ran the PCR with 60 Vbeta and 13 Jbeta primers. Sequencing used immunoSEQ multiplex PCR; TCRdb keeps in-frame clones, though not all of them. The profile covers 100,000 to 150,000 clones, with roughly 80% appearing a single time and 9.5% to 13% taken by the ten largest. As for the donors, each was a healthy bone marrow donor. This entry belongs to a study of cytomegalovirus exposure and HLA in healthy donors. About the study: In an early release, HLA-typed donors contributed some 88 million unique TCR sequences.

The study, taken as a whole, reports: Upon later analysis, HLA-associated TCR beta chains proved more clonally expanded than other, equally common chains.

Germline-derived CDR1 and CDR2 are GTSNPN and SVGIG (reference sequence). V lost 5 bases to trimming and J lost 0 bases; unmatched junction nucleotides: 3. The CDR3 contains 15 residues. The sequence was collected from a man younger than 45 in good health and CMV-seropositive. The sequenced material came from PBMCs. The chain couples TRBV30 to TRBJ1-4; TRBD1 matches at 10 bases. The CDR3 sequence: CAWQTGGSTNEKLFF. CDR3 bases: TGTGCCTGGCAGACAGGGGGCTCAACTAATGAAAAACTGTTTTTT.